This T cell receptor (beta chain) appears in the sequencing data of a study of shared clonotypes between healthy human individuals. Clones were read by immunoSEQ multiplex PCR, and TCRdb kept only the in-frame ones, dropping some. The table includes about 2.4 million clones, approximately 90% detected once. There are a few counts of this clone. V lost 3 bases, J lost 3 bases, and 15 bases lay in between. Germline V CDR1 and CDR2: SGDLS, YYNGEE. This CDR3 spans 15 amino acids. Input material: naive CD4+ T cells sorted from blood. Specified subset: CD45RA+ positively selected. V gene TRBV9 combines with J gene TRBJ1-1; tentative D call: TRBD1 (5 bases). The clonotype comes from a man in his late teens or twenties in good health. CDR3 nucleotides: TGTGCCAGCAGCGCCCAGGGACGGGTGGACACTGAAGCTTTCTTT. Protein: CASSAQGRVDTEAFF.